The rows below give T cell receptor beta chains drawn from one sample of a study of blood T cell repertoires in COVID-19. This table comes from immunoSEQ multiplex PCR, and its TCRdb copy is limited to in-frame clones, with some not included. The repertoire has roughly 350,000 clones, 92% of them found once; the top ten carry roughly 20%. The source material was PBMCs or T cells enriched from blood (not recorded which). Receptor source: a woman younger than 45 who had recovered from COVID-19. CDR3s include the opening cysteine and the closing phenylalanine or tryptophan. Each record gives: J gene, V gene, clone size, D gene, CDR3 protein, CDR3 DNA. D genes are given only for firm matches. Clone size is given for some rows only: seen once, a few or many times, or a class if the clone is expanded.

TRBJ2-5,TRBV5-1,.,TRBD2,CASSLSGSPPQETQYF,TGCGCCAGCAGCTTGAGCGGGAGCCCCCCGCAAGAGACCCAGTACTTC
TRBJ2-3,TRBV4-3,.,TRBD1,CASSQEWYTGGSDTQYF,TGCGCCAGCAGCCAAGAATGGTATACAGGGGGATCAGATACGCAGTATTTT
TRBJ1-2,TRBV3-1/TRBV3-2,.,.,CASSQAVRLKGSYTF,TGTGCCAGCAGCCAAGCTGTCAGATTAAAGGGGAGCTACACCTTC
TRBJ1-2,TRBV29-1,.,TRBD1,CSASGTGGNGYTF,TGCAGCGCCAGTGGGACAGGGGGCAATGGCTACACCTTC
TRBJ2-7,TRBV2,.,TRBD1,CATETGSYEQYF,TGTGCCACAGAGACAGGGTCCTACGAGCAGTACTTC
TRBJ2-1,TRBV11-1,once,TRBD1,CASSRGTGGHEQFF,TGTGCCAGCAGCCGAGGGACAGGGGGCCATGAGCAGTTCTTC
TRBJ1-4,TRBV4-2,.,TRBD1,CASSHNRDRNEKLFF,TGTGCCAGCAGCCATAACCGGGACAGAAATGAAAAACTGTTTTTT
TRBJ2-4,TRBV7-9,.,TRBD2,CASSPRTSGRVAKNIQYF,TGTGCCAGCAGCCCCCGGACTAGCGGGAGGGTTGCCAAAAACATTCAGTACTTC
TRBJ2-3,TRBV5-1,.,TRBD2,CASSFFVVGGSTDTQYF,TGCGCCAGCAGCTTTTTTGTGGTCGGGGGGAGCACAGATACGCAGTATTTT
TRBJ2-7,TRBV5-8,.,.,CASSFIQGYEQYF,TGTGCCAGCAGCTTTATACAGGGCTACGAGCAGTACTTC
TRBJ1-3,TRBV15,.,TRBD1,CATSRDRGNGNTIYF,TGTGCCACCAGCAGGGACAGGGGGAATGGAAACACCATATATTTT